This TCR delta chain was sequenced in a study of gamma-delta T cells after stem cell transplantation. TCRdb re-called the RT-PCR reads using CATT. The sample lists some 1,500 delta-chain clones; under 2% were seen once. Germline CDR1 is GEAIGNYY and CDR2 is EKD. The length of the CDR3 is 19 residues. With 4 bases clipped from V and 1 base from J, the junction kept 12 bases outside the gene matches. The TCR was taken from a human donor. It is not recorded whose cells these are; they may come from a transplant donor. What was sequenced was gamma-delta T cells. The chain has TRDV2 and TRDJ3; 7 bases fit TRDD3. This CDR3 reads CACDFTGDPLSWDTRQMFF. Written as DNA, the CDR3 is TGTGCCTGTGATTTTACTGGGGACCCCCTGTCCTGGGACACCCGACAGATGTTTTTC.